Listed here are 29 T cell receptor beta chains from one sample, sequenced in a study of T cell responses to AZD1222 COVID-19 vaccine (dated by TCRdb to about 2021). The meaning of the sample's time point label: about 28 days (+/-7) after the second vaccine dose. Library preparation used the immunoSEQ multiplex PCR assay. Entries here come from immuneACCESS through TCRdb and include only in-frame sequences with V and J called. Some clones fail to appear in such tables; in the studies checked, an unresolved V gene covers under half of the shortfall, and the cause of the remainder is unknown. Within this sample are 100,000 to 130,000 clones, with 80% to 95% of them counted one time only. The ten largest clones represent 8% to 9.5% of the sample. Sequenced here: peripheral blood, sampled 28 days after the second AZD1222 dose. All receptors derive from an adult who received the AZD1222 COVID-19 vaccine.

The V and J genes are TRBV3-1 (or the pseudogene TRBV3-2) and TRBJ2-5; D call uncertain. V was pared by 3 bases and J by 1 base, with 12 bases between. The CDR3 covers 15 residues. In germline, CDR1 is LGHDT, CDR2 YNNKEL (reference sequence). The CDR3 sequence: CASSHIFTGQETQYF. The CDR3 bases are TGTGCCAGCAGCCATATATTTACTGGCCAAGAGACCCAGTACTTC.

CDR3 sequence: CASSSTSMRAQYF. The CDR3 nucleotides read TGTGCCAGCAGTTCCACTAGTATGCGGGCCCAGTACTTC. The V call is TRBV27, the J call TRBJ2-5, with a weak D call TRBD2 (5 bases). V lost 4 bases and J lost 9, with 15 bases in between. The length of the CDR3 is 13 residues. In germline, CDR1 is MNHEY, CDR2 SMNVEV (reference sequence).

J is TRBJ1-2 and V is TRBV3-1 (or the pseudogene TRBV3-2); the D is unclear. This CDR3 contains 15 residues. CDR1 is LGHDT, CDR2 YNNKEL, per germline (reference sequence). The V and J ends lost 0 bases and 3 bases respectively, with 11 bases between them. CDR3 amino acids: CASSQESGFDYGYTF. The CDR3 DNA reads as TGTGCCAGCAGCCAAGAGTCGGGGTTCGACTATGGCTACACCTTC.

This chain joins TRBV5-1 and TRBJ2-3, with D perhaps TRBD2 (5 bases). V was shortened by 4 bases and J by 3 bases, with 12 bases between the two germline ends. CDR3 length equals 14 residues. Germline V gene sequence: CDR1 SGHRS, CDR2 YFSETQ. The CDR3 DNA reads TGCGCCAGCAGCAAGGACGGGAAAACAGATACGCAGTATTTT. Its protein product is CASSKDGKTDTQYF. Using reference TRBV5-1 and TRBJ2-3 for the parts outside the CDR3, the full variable domain is KAGVTQTPRYLIKTRGQQVTLSCSPISGHRSVSWYQQTPGQGLQFLFEYFSETQRNKGNFPGRFSGRQFSNSRSEMNVSTLELGDSALYLCASSKDGKTDTQYFGPGTRLTVL.

The V and J genes are TRBV7-8 and TRBJ1-4, with 8 bases identical to TRBD1. The CDR3 contains 14 residues. Germline V gives CDR1 SGHVS, CDR2 FQNEAQ. The V segment lost 7 bases and the J segment 8 bases; nucleotides outside the gene matches: 9. The CDR3 region is CASNTRGREEKLFF. The CDR3, as DNA: TGTGCCAGCAATACCAGGGGGCGCGAGGAAAAACTGTTTTTT.

The chain employs TRBV28 and TRBJ1-4; a weak D match, TRBD1 (5 bases). The CDR3 sequence is 15 residues long. The germline V and J ends were trimmed by 2 bases and 5 bases, with 12 bases remaining between them. Germline V CDR1 and CDR2: MDHEN, SYDVKM. The CDR3 loop reads CASSLGGGKNEKLFF. CDR3 nucleotide sequence: TGTGCCAGCAGTTTAGGGGGAGGGAAGAATGAAAAACTGTTTTTT.

A single count supports this clone. The chain carries TRBV25-1 and TRBJ1-2, with 9 bases that match TRBD1. The J segment lost 4 bases and the V segment lost 1 base, leaving 4 bases of the junction unmatched. The germline V gene encodes CDR1 MGHDK and CDR2 SYGVNS. The CDR3 has 15 residues. The DNA of the CDR3 is TGTGCCAGCAGTGAATCGGTGACAGGGGGCTATGGCTACACCTTC. Translating it yields CASSESVTGGYGYTF.

The chain uses TRBV30 and TRBJ1-4; D gene unclear. Between the trimmed V and J ends, which lost 0 bases and 0 bases, there was a span of 8 bases. The germline CDR1 and CDR2 sequences are GTSNPN and SVGIG (reference sequence). The CDR3 runs to 15 residues. The CDR3 DNA reads as TGTGCCTGGAGTGTACGAGTTTCAACTAATGAAAAACTGTTTTTT. Encoded protein: CAWSVRVSTNEKLFF.

The sample holds a few counts of this clone. J is TRBJ2-2 and V is TRBV5-1; TRBD2 matches 8 bases. This CDR3 comprises 15 residues. Per the germline V gene, CDR1 is SGHRS and CDR2 is YFSETQ. V was pared by 3 bases and J by 6 bases, with 7 bases of the junction left unmatched. This CDR3 reads CASSSGTRIAGELFF. CDR3 sequence (DNA): TGCGCCAGCAGCTCAGGGACTAGGATTGCCGGGGAGCTGTTTTTT.

The chain recombines TRBV5-6 with TRBJ1-1; a weak D match, TRBD1 (5 bases). CDR1 and CDR2 (germline): SGHDT, YYEEEE. The CDR3 has 17 residues. The V end lost 4 bases, the J end lost 0 bases, and 19 bases lay between the germline ends. The CDR3 reads CASSQDTRLGLNTEAFF. The CDR3 nucleotides read TGTGCCAGCAGCCAGGACACCCGCCTGGGCTTGAACACTGAAGCTTTCTTT. The whole variable domain, filled in from reference TRBV5-6 and TRBJ1-1, reads DAGVTQSPTHLIKTRGQQVTLRCSPKSGHDTVSWYQQALGQGPQFIFQYYEEEERQRGNFPDRFSGHQFPNYSSELNVNALLLGDSALYLCASSQDTRLGLNTEAFFGQGTRLTVV.

The V call is TRBV5-1, the J call TRBJ2-1, with TRBD2 identical over 11 bases. CDR1 and CDR2 from the germline V gene are SGHRS and YFSETQ. Trimming took 5 bases from V and 0 from J; bases not matched to a gene: 4. This CDR3 region has 16 residues. In nucleotides, the CDR3 is TGCGCCAGCAGGGGTACTAGCGGGAGCTCCTACAATGAGCAGTTCTTC. Translation gives CASRGTSGSSYNEQFF.

The chain recombines TRBV7-3 with TRBJ1-4; D possibly corresponds to TRBD1 (6 bases). Trimming cost V 4 bases and J 5 bases, with 14 bases left between them. CDR3 size: 15 residues. The germline CDR1 and CDR2 sequences are SGHTA and FQGTGA. The CDR3 sequence is CASSSQGPPNEKLFF. In DNA form, the CDR3 reads TGTGCCAGCAGCTCACAGGGCCCACCCAATGAAAAACTGTTTTTT.

J is TRBJ2-1 and V is TRBV6-5; the match to TRBD2 covers 9 bases. The CDR3 is 15 amino acids. Looked up from germline, CDR1 is MNHEY and CDR2 is SVGAGI. J gave up 8 bases and V 2 bases, and 7 bases lay outside the gene matches. CDR3 DNA: TGTGCCAGCAGTTACGTCCAGCGGGAGGTTTATGAGCAGTTCTTC. As protein: CASSYVQREVYEQFF.

The CDR3 loop is CASSANREESPLHF. The CDR3 region has the DNA TGTGCCAGCAGTGCCAACAGGGAGGAGTCACCCCTCCACTTT. The J gene is TRBJ1-6, the V gene TRBV25-1, with a weak D call TRBD1 (6 bases). The CDR3 runs 14 residues. V lost 4 bases and J lost 10, with 14 bases in between. In germline, CDR1 is MGHDK, CDR2 SYGVNS.

The chain employs TRBV29-1 and TRBJ2-5; 12 bases match TRBD2. The germline V gene has CDR1 SQVTM and CDR2 ANQGSEA. The CDR3 totals 15 residues. Trimming removed 6 bases from V and 2 bases from J; junction bases left unmatched: 7. The CDR3 region is CSVARGTSGQETQYF. CDR3 bases: TGCAGCGTCGCCCGGGGGACTAGCGGGCAAGAGACCCAGTACTTC.

The rearrangement joins TRBV3-1 (or the pseudogene TRBV3-2) to TRBJ2-5; the match to TRBD1 covers 7 bases. Looked up from germline, CDR1 is LGHDT and CDR2 is YNNKEL (reference sequence). The CDR3 spans 14 residues. The ends lost 3 bases at V and 4 bases at J; junction bases unmatched: 5. The CDR3 sequence: CASSHTGVRETQYF. As DNA, the CDR3 is TGTGCCAGCAGCCACACAGGGGTCCGAGAGACCCAGTACTTC.

The chain combines TRBV18 with TRBJ1-2, with TRBD1 identical over 9 bases. CDR3 length equals 15 residues. Germline CDR1 is KGHSH and CDR2 is LQKENI. The V and J ends lost 2 bases and 4 bases, in that order; junction bases with no gene match: 5. The CDR3 DNA is TGTGCCAGCTCACCAGCTCCGGGACAGGGCTATGGCTACACCTTC. It specifies CASSPAPGQGYGYTF.

V and J are TRBV19 and TRBJ1-1, with 11 bases lining up with TRBD1. The CDR3 loop spans 15 amino acids. The V and J ends lost 4 bases and 6 bases, in that order; junction bases with no gene match: 7. In germline, CDR1 is LNHDA, CDR2 SQIVND (reference sequence). CDR3 coding DNA: TGTGCCAGTAGTACTAGGACAGGGGGCGCCGCTGAAGCTTTCTTT. Its protein product is CASSTRTGGAAEAFF.

The rearrangement links TRBV15 to TRBJ2-2; 7 bases fit TRBD2. This CDR3 has 13 residues. Germline CDR1 and CDR2: LNHNV and YYDKDF (reference sequence). Unmatched junction bases numbered 4, after V lost 5 bases and J lost 7 bases. The CDR3 DNA reads as TGTGCCACCAGCCCGGGGGGTGACGGGGAGCTGTTTTTT. It specifies CATSPGGDGELFF.

The rearrangement joins TRBV18 to TRBJ2-1, with TRBD1 matching 8 bases. Germline V CDR1 and CDR2: KGHSH, LQKENI. The J segment lost 16 bases and the V segment lost 3 bases, leaving 17 bases of the junction unmatched. There are 15 residues in the CDR3. The CDR3 nucleotides read TGTGCCAGCTCACCCCGGGACAGGCAAGCCGTTCCTGGATTCTTC. Translating gives CASSPRDRQAVPGFF.

The V and J genes are TRBV4-1 and TRBJ2-1; 10 bases map to TRBD2. The V and J ends lost 6 bases and 5 bases, in that order; junction bases with no gene match: 7. Germline V gene data show CDR1 as MGHRA and CDR2 as YSYEKL. CDR3 size: 15 residues. CDR3: CASSSRTSGDNEQFF. The CDR3 coding sequence is TGCGCCAGCAGTTCGAGGACTAGCGGAGACAATGAGCAGTTCTTC.

The gene calls are TRBV5-1 and TRBJ2-1, with 8 nucleotides matching TRBD2. The CDR3 is made up of 16 amino acids. Germline V lookup: CDR1 SGHRS, CDR2 YFSETQ. The ends lost 4 bases at V and 0 bases at J; junction bases unmatched: 6. The CDR3 loop is CASSQGLDHSYNEQFF. DNA of the CDR3: TGCGCCAGCAGCCAGGGACTAGATCACTCCTACAATGAGCAGTTCTTC.

This clone was found a few times. This rearrangement joins TRBV6-4 to TRBJ1-1; unclear D gene. The V end was cut by 6 bases, the J end by 1 base, with 9 bases between. This CDR3 region has 13 residues. The germline V gene has CDR1 MRHNA and CDR2 SNTAGT. DNA for the CDR3: TGTGCCAGCAGCCCGGACCCGAACACTGAAGCTTTCTTT. Translated: CASSPDPNTEAFF.

This clone was picked up one time. The chain joins TRBV6-2 or TRBV6-3 to TRBJ1-5, with D unclear. Germline CDR1 reads MNHEY; CDR2 reads SVGEGT. Trimming shortened V by 2 bases and J by 3 bases, and 5 bases separated the two germline ends. The CDR3 contains 13 residues. DNA of the CDR3: TGTGCCAGCAGTTACAGTCACAATCAGCCCCAGCATTTT. Amino acids: CASSYSHNQPQHF.

This chain joins TRBV4-1 and TRBJ2-1, with a weak D call TRBD2 (6 bases). V lost 1 base and J 3 bases, leaving 16 bases between the germline ends. Germline values: CDR1 MGHRA, CDR2 YSYEKL. The CDR3 sequence is 17 residues long. Here the CDR3 DNA reads TGCGCCAGCAGCCAAGGGAAGGCGAGCGGGCACTACAATGAGCAGTTCTTC. This codes for CASSQGKASGHYNEQFF.

The CDR3 DNA is TGTGCCAGCAGCTTAGTCGACGGGAACACCGGGGAGCTGTTTTTT. Amino acid sequence: CASSLVDGNTGELFF. This chain joins TRBV7-6 and TRBJ2-2; the D is unclear. This CDR3 is 15 amino acids long. Germline V gene sequence: CDR1 SGHVS, CDR2 FNYEAQ. Trimming cost V 1 base and J 1 base, with 7 bases left between them.

The chain joins TRBV21-1 to TRBJ1-2; TRBD1, the table's D call, lacks a check against the DNA. TRBV21-1 is noted as a pseudogene. CDR3 length equals 12 residues. The CDR3, as DNA: TGTCATGGGACAGCTCCTAACTATGGCTACACCTTC. The encoded protein is CHGTAPNYGYTF.

V usage is TRBV5-8 and J usage is TRBJ1-5; 9 bases are shared with TRBD1. Germline CDR1 reads SGHTS; CDR2 reads YDEGEE. The CDR3 covers 15 residues. V lost 5 bases to trimming and J lost 0 bases; unmatched junction nucleotides: 3. In DNA form, the CDR3 reads TGTGCCAGCAGTCGGACAGGGGATAGCAATCAGCCCCAGCATTTT. This codes for CASSRTGDSNQPQHF.

The chain employs TRBV28 and TRBJ2-7; 10 nucleotides match TRBD1. CDR3 length: 14 residues. The V gene's germline CDR1 is MDHEN and CDR2 SYDVKM. After removal of 0 bases from V and 6 bases from J, the junction contained 2 bases not matched to a gene. CDR3 protein: CASSLWGQGSEQYF. The CDR3 coding sequence is TGTGCCAGCAGTTTATGGGGACAGGGGAGCGAGCAGTACTTC. The full variable domain, its missing parts supplied by reference TRBV28 and TRBJ2-7, is DVKVTQSSRYLVKRTGEKVFLECVQDMDHENMFWYRQDPGLGLRLIYFSYDVKMKEKGDIPEGYSVSREKKERFSLILESASTNQTSMYLCASSLWGQGSEQYFGPGTRLTVT.